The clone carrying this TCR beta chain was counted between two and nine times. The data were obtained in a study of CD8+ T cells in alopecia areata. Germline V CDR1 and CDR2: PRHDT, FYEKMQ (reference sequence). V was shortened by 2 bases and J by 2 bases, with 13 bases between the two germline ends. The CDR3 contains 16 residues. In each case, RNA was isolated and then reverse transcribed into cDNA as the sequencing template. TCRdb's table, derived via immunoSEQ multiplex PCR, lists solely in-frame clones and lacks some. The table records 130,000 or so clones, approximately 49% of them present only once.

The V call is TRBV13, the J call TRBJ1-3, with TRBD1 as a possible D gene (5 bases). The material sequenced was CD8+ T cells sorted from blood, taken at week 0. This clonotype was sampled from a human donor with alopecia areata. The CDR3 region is CASSLTGNTPGNTIYF. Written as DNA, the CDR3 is TGTGCCAGCAGCTTAACAGGAAACACCCCTGGAAACACCATATATTTT.